This T cell receptor beta chain was documented in a study of cytomegalovirus exposure and HLA in healthy donors (dated by TCRdb to between 2016 and 2019). Regarding the complete study: According to an earlier analysis of a few hundred of the donors, roughly 180 million T cells yielded some 110 million unique TCR beta sequences and less than 300 Gb of sequence data. To decide whether each TCR beta V gene segment behaved as functional or pseudogenic, an earlier analysis of some 540 of the donors relied on high-throughput TCR beta sequencing. Among 398 genotyped donors of the cohort, an average of roughly 230,000 unique TCR beta nucleotide sequences was sequenced per donor, of which 15% to 20% were non-productive. Among the approximately 420 genotyped donors, approximately 76% belonged to the genetic ancestry cluster associated with self-reported Caucasian donors. To predict cytomegalovirus infection status, the study combined high-throughput TCR immunosequencing, statistical association of individual TCRs with disease status, and machine learning. A few DR-DQ haplotypes were treated as single units for association and clustering because of strong linkage in the cohort. The later analysis used no new phenotypic data to find candidate immune exposures, relying instead on TCR beta sequences and their occurrence across donors. A separate validation cohort of 100 to 150 different subjects was used in addition to the 666-subject first cohort. Class I and class II HLA loci were covered by the typing at four-digit resolution. A later analysis re-analyzed previously published TCR beta repertoires from 660 or so donors and added high-resolution HLA genotyping to study TCR occurrence patterns. The study aimed to test whether cataloging public T cell receptors could reveal signatures of past pathogen exposure. Every discovery cohort repertoire had been produced on one sequencing platform. An early release covering roughly 600 HLA-typed donors comprised roughly 300 gigabases of sequencing data and around 86 million unique TCR sequences. Alongside the repertoire data, information on donor age, sex, ethnicity and CMV serostatus was compiled. In a later genetic analysis, genome-wide SNP genotypes for about 65% of the 666 donors were used, and that subset was treated as a discovery cohort. The T cell repertoires of under 750 subjects were profiled by immunosequencing and related to cytomegalovirus serostatus. The number of typed donors differed by locus: about 620-640 for A, B, C, DRB1 and DQB1; approximately 540 for DQA1; over 600 for DPA1; and 400 to 480 for DPB1.

The cohort comprised 550 to 700 healthy bone marrow donors. Cohort members were all nominally healthy when sampled, although unrecorded immune exposures were likely present. The donor was CMV seronegative and was included in the group of 352 seronegative cohort members. Each donor provided a peripheral blood sample, and peripheral blood mononuclear cells were used for TCR beta sequencing. Genomic DNA extraction from the blood cell samples was performed with the Qiagen DNeasy Blood Extraction Kit. The full study reports these points: A further reported finding was that TCR beta sequences accurately predicted the HLA-A and HLA-B alleles for most subjects in the first cohort. For the cohort, immune exposure information was limited to CMV serostatus. In a later analysis, the rate of TCR association differed among HLA loci, with DRB1 alleles having the most associated TCRs and HLA-C alleles having the fewest. In a later analysis, several top co-occurrence clusters were reported to appear linked to parvovirus B19, influenza, CMV and Epstein-Barr virus. Correlated functional status among segregating V segments might reflect linkage disequilibrium, but an unknown experimental factor could not be ruled out. An earlier analysis of 587 of the donors showed that most TCR beta V segments appeared in productive rearrangements either about 90% or about 30% of the time, which broadly matched IMGT annotations. Because HLA typing was unavailable for some donors at each locus, only the typed subset was used in association tests. Compared with the 666-donor mean, donors in an Asian-associated ancestry cluster had fewer N-insertions in productive TCRs, according to a later genetic analysis. Most CMV-associated TCR beta chains appeared to be HLA-restricted in a later analysis, and the HLA associations seemed to be driven largely by CMV exposure. In a later analysis, HLA-associated TCR beta chains were found to be more clonally expanded and to have lower generation probabilities than equally common non-associated chains. In a later analysis, about 16,000 TCR beta sequences were associated with specific HLA alleles at a false discovery rate of 0.05. Some IMGT-functional V segments, including TRBV6-2 and TRBV6-3, could not be distinguished by the 87-base-pair reads and were therefore excluded. In both the original and validation cohorts, the classifier was reported to diagnose cytomegalovirus status with high specificity and sensitivity. According to the authors, the approach could potentially be generalized to other disease states and immunological phenotypes. Most TCR sequences were seen in very few donors, while some public TCRs were found in many individuals. Sequencing depth was assumed to be roughly uniform across donors in the presence/absence analyses, though that assumption may not hold. A group of highly shared sequence variants was considered likely to be a technical artifact of the sequencing pipeline. Because counts were too low, about 17 rarely observed V segments, including chromosome 9 orphons, were excluded from the earlier analysis of 587 of the donors. Assigning TCR associations to individual alleles was difficult when HLA alleles, especially DR and DQ, strongly co-occurred. The study gave a list of under 200 TCR beta chains associated with cytomegalovirus. A few of the identified cytomegalovirus-associated TCR beta chains were confirmed in vitro to be specific for cytomegalovirus antigens. An association between a missense DCLRE1C variant and V-gene and J-gene trimming of TCR beta chains was found in a later genetic analysis and replicated in an independent cohort. Only TCR beta chains were sequenced in this cohort, and the absence of alpha or paired-chain data limited detectable features.

There are 16 amino acids in the CDR3, from cysteine to phenylalanine inclusive. Only the CDR3 DNA is retained, 48 bases long and in frame from the first base. CDR1 and CDR2 were assigned from the germline V gene (reference sequence) as LNHDA and SQIVND. Relative to germline, V is 5 bases shorter and J is 1 base shorter, with 15 bases between their ends. The library came from the immunoSEQ multiplex PCR assay. For the multiplex PCR, a mixture combining 60 forward primers for TCR Vbeta segments and 13 reverse primers for TCR Jbeta segments was used. Amplification of the CDR3 region of rearranged TCR beta genes was performed with a multiplex PCR assay on genomic DNA. The amplified TCR beta libraries were sequenced on the Illumina HiSeq System as 87-base-pair reads. The paper's processing steps were these. Across the roughly 670 repertoires, a later analysis counted roughly 77 million unique TCR beta chains, 9 million to 14 million of which were shared by at least two donors. To remove PCR and sequencing errors, raw reads were error-corrected and collapsed into unique sequences using a nearest-neighbor algorithm that merged closely related sequences. To assign V, D and J gene segments, CDR3 sequences were aligned to IMGT reference sequences. For a sequence to be retained, a match of at least six nucleotides was required to both a V gene segment and a J gene segment. Rearrangements were classified as productive when the CDR3 lacked stop codons and remained in frame with V and J, and all other rearrangements were classified as non-productive. CDR3 was defined by IMGT convention, running from the second conserved V-encoded cysteine to the conserved J-encoded phenylalanine. The earlier analysis of 587 of the donors excluded any sequence lacking an unambiguous match to a single V gene segment. In an earlier analysis of approximately 590 of the donors, a V segment was called functional when productive rearrangements were above 56.7%, and segregating when the standard deviation between donors exceeded 5%. A statistical classification framework was developed to diagnose cytomegalovirus status using the catalog of TCR beta chain sequences. In a later analysis, V and J genes were assigned by comparing TCR nucleotide sequences against IMGT/GENE-DB human TR gene sequences. A later analysis assigned CDR3 sequences and most-parsimonious VDJ recombination scenarios with the TCRdist pipeline. In a later analysis, every TCR beta chain was defined by the combination of its CDR3 amino acid sequence and its V-gene family, and reads without a unique V-gene family were dropped. A later analysis removed 592 highly shared, low-generation-probability nucleotide sequences to deal with suspected cross-contamination and a sequencing artifact. In a later analysis, a clonal expansion index for each public chain was calculated from normalized within-repertoire ranks of inferred template counts. In a later analysis, generation probabilities were computed with a VDJ recombination model fitted to out-of-frame rearrangements, and the resulting probabilities were checked against IGoR. Hypergeometric tests were used in a later analysis to score TCR-TCR, TCR-HLA and TCR-CMV co-occurrence, with a repertoire-size bias correction applied to the TCR pairs. False discovery rates were estimated in a later analysis by permuting HLA or CMV assignments 20 times. In a later analysis, co-occurring TCRs were grouped using DBSCAN, and TCRdist sequence similarity was added for clustering within HLA-allele-positive subsets. Repertoires with fewer than 30,000 or more than 120,000 public chains were left out of co-occurrence clustering, as were about 5 repertoires with anomalous nucleotide sharing. Not all clones reach the TCRdb copy of this immuneACCESS table, which keeps in-frame sequences only. Checked studies attribute under half of the gap to unresolved V genes and leave the rest unexplained. The DNA gave D and trimming, while V, J and clone size come from that table. For this sample the table gives around 120,000 clones, of which roughly 80% were detected only once. Clones ranked in the top ten supply 3% to 3.5% of the sample.

This clone turned up a few times. This receptor's antigen is unknown. No base qualities exist here, and no much larger clone lies one base off it. The chain is made from TRBV19 and TRBJ1-3; the D gene cannot be resolved reliably. The clonotype originates from a male donor in good health and CMV-seronegative. Sequenced input: PBMCs. The bases are TGTGCCAGTAGTTCTTTGCCCGGGGTATCTGGAAACACCATATATTTT. The translation is CASSSLPGVSGNTIYF.